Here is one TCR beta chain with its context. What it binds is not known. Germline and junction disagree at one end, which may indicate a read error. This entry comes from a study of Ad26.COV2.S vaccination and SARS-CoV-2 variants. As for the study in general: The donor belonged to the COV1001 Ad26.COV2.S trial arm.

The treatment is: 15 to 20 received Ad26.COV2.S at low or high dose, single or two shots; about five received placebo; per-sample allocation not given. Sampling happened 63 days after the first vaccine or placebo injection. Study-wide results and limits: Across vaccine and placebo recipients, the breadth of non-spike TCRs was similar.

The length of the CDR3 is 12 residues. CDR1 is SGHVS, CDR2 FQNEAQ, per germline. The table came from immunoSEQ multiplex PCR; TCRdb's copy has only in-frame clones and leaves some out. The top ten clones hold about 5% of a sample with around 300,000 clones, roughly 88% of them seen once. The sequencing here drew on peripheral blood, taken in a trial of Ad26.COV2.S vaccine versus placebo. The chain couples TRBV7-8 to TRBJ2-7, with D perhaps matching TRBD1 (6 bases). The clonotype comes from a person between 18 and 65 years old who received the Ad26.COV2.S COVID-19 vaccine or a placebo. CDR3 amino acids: CASSQGRGTPNF. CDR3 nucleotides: TGTGCCAGCAGCCAGGGGAGAGGGACCCCAAACTTC.